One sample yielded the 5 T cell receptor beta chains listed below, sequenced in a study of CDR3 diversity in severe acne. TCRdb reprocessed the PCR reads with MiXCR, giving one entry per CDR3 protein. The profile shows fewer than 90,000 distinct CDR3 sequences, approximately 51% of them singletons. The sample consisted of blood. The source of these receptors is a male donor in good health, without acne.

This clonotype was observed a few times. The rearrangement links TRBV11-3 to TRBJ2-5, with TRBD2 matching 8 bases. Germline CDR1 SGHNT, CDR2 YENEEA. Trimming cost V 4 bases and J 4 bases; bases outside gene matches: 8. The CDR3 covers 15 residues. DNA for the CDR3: TGTGCCAGCAGCTCCGCAGCGGGAGCTGGAGAGACCCAGTACTTC. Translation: CASSSAAGAGETQYF.

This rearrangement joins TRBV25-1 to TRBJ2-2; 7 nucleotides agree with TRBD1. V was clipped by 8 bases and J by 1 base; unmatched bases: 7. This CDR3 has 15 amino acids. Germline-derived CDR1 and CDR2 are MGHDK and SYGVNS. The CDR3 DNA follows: TGTGCCAGCGAGAATACAGGGGTGAACACCGGGGAGCTGTTTTTT. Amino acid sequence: CASENTGVNTGELFF.

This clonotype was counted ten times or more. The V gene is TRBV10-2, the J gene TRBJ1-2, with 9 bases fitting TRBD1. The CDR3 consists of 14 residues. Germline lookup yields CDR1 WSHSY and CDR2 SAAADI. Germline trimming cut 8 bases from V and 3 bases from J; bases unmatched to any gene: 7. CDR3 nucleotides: TGCGCCAGCCGGCCGGGACAGGGTTACTATGGCTACACCTTC. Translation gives CASRPGQGYYGYTF.

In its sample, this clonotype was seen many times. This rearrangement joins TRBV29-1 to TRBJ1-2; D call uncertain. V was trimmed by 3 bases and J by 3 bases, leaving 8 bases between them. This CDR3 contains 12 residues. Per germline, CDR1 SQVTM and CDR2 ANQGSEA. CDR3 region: CSVDPAYYGYTF. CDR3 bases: TGCAGCGTTGATCCGGCCTACTATGGCTACACCTTC.

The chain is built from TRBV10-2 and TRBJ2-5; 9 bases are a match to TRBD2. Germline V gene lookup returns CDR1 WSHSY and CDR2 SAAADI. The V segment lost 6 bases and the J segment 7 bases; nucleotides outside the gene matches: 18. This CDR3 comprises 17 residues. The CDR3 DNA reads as TGCGCCAGCAGGCCCGGGATGGCTAGCGGGGACGTCGGGACCCAGTACTTC. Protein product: CASRPGMASGDVGTQYF.